This TCR beta chain was observed in a study of blood T cells in healthy people across ages. General study points: Naive T cell percentage by flow cytometry tracked strongly with beta diversity. No conclusive comparison of naive versus antigen-experienced cells was possible with unsorted PBMCs. Among long-lived donors, naive CD4+ cells were more numerous and diversity higher than in aged donors.

For the second PCR, which ran for 7 to 11 cycles, a sample-barcoded 5' primer and a J-beta primer mix were used. Through a template-switch adaptor with 12 random nucleotides, each cDNA molecule received a tag. TCRdb reprocessed the 5' RACE reads via MiXCR and lists one record per CDR3 protein. Among around 1,800,000 distinct CDR3 sequences listed, more than 35% were seen once. Concerning this clonotype itself: The antigen is undetermined.

This receptor was obtained from a human donor in good health. Input material: blood.

This chain's CDR3 is CASSARDRGHEQYF. The CDR3 DNA reads TGCGCCAGCAGCGCAAGGGACAGGGGCCACGAGCAGTACTTC. This rearrangement joins TRBV5-1 to TRBJ2-4, with 10 bases identical to TRBD1. The better agreement between TRBJ2-7 and the DNA end casts doubt on the J call. Germline V gene lookup returns CDR1 SGHRS and CDR2 YFSETQ. The CDR3 runs 14 residues.